This entry is about one TCR beta chain. CDR3 length: 16 residues. With 0 bases removed from V and 4 bases from J, the gap between germline ends came to 16 bases. Germline assignment: CDR1 SGHKS and CDR2 YYEKEE (reference sequence). The data originate from a study of T-cell reconstitution after alpha-beta-depleted transplantation in children. As it was prepared, the TCRbeta library received unique molecular identifiers. MiXCR, run by TCRdb on the PCR reads, gives a single entry per CDR3 protein. Found here are about 500,000 distinct CDR3 sequences, roughly 11% of them singletons; the top ten hold around 15%.

This clonotype originated in a female patient between 2 and 15 years old who had a stem cell transplant for aplastic anemia, so the T cells may come from the graft donor. The chain uses TRBV5-5 and TRBJ1-2; tentatively, D is TRBD1 (6 bases). The sequences come from PBMCs, mostly from graft donor cells, collected 180 days after TCRalphabeta/CD19-depleted stem cell transplant. The CDR3: CASSLAGGPSGYGYTF. CDR3 sequence (DNA): TGTGCCAGCAGCTTGGCCGGGGGCCCAAGCGGCTATGGCTACACCTTC. Full variable domain (rest looked up from reference TRBV5-5 and TRBJ1-2): DAGVTQSPTHLIKTRGQQVTLRCSPISGHKSVSWYQQVLGQGPQFIFQYYEKEERGRGNFPDRFSARQFPNYSSELNVNALLLGDSALYLCASSLAGGPSGYGYTFGSGTRLTVV.